A single sample is the source of the 6 T cell receptor beta chains below, sequenced in a study of molecular identifiers for immune sequencing clone quantification (dated by TCRdb to about 2018). Library generation was performed with PCR. This sample was sequenced with a NextSeq 500. TCRdb took the public reads, trimmed them with fastp at Q25, ran MiXCR for clone calling and kept in-frame beta chains. Here each entry gathers all rows of one CDR3 protein and keeps the most common genes and DNA. Across this sample there are roughly 300,000 distinct CDR3 sequences, with 24% seen only once. Approximately 0.74% of the sample rests with the top ten. The material sequenced was naive CD8+ T cells from blood, with Jurkat cell RNA spiked in. The sample's cell subset or site label is to be understood as: FACS-sorted CD8+CD4-CCR7+CD45RA+ naive T cells. These receptors were taken from a human donor in good health. Some libraries in this study had Jurkat cell RNA spiked in.

This clonotype was picked up a small number of times. V usage is TRBV5-6 and J usage is TRBJ1-1; the D gene is possibly TRBD1 (5 bases). Deletions cut 4 bases from V and 2 bases from J, with 21 bases between. This CDR3 spans 17 amino acids. Germline V gene lookup returns CDR1 SGHDT and CDR2 YYEEEE. The CDR3 nucleotides read TGTGCCAGCAGCCAGGATTGGGGCAACGGTGTTAACACTGAAGCTTTCTTT. This codes for CASSQDWGNGVNTEAFF.

With regard to this clonotype: Given a much more abundant clone one base away, this may be a read error. The chain is built from TRBV4-3 and TRBJ2-1, with 8 bases matching TRBD2. The V and J ends lost 0 bases and 4 bases, in that order; junction bases with no gene match: 5. This CDR3 comprises 16 residues. Germline V gene sequence: CDR1 LGHNA, CDR2 YSLEER. The CDR3, as DNA: TGCGCCAGCAGCCAAGATCCGGGGACTAGTTACAATGAGCAGTTCTTC. Protein: CASSQDPGTSYNEQFF.

This chain links TRBV7-2 with TRBJ2-7, with D perhaps assigned TRBD1 or TRBD2 (5 bases each). This CDR3 comprises 15 residues. V was clipped by 2 bases and J by 2 bases, with 13 bases between them. Germline CDR1 and CDR2: SGHTA and FQGNSA. CDR3 bases: TGTGCCAGCAGCTTATCCAGGGAGATTCCCTACGAGCAGTACTTC. As protein: CASSLSREIPYEQYF.

The table lists this clonotype with many counts. Written as DNA, the CDR3 is TGTGCCAGCAGCCTGGACAGGGGCGAGCAGTACTTC. This encodes CASSLDRGEQYF. The chain recombines TRBV28 with TRBJ2-7, with 9 bases identical to TRBD1. The CDR3 is 12 residues long. CDR1 is MDHEN, CDR2 SYDVKM, per germline. The V and J ends lost 6 bases and 6 bases, in that order; junction bases with no gene match: 3.

This clonotype was found a few times. CDR3 sequence reads: CASSERTGSYMNTEAFF. In DNA, the CDR3 is TGTGCCAGCAGTGAACGAACGGGGTCTTACATGAACACTGAAGCTTTCTTT. The chain combines TRBV25-1 with TRBJ1-1; D remains ambiguous. The CDR3 is 17 residues long. Per germline, CDR1 MGHDK and CDR2 SYGVNS. Trimming took off 2 bases at V and 0 bases at J, with 16 bases between the two ends.

Comments on this clonotype: Since the CDR3 does not end with the conserved phenylalanine or tryptophan, this likely comes from a read error. Written as DNA, the CDR3 is TGTGCCAGCAGTTTAGGTCAGGGCGGGAACACTGAAGCTTTCCTT. Translated: CASSLGQGGNTEAFL. The chain carries TRBV28 and TRBJ1-1; TRBD1 might be the D (5 bases). From germline, CDR1 is MDHEN and CDR2 SYDVKM. Trimming took off 2 bases at V and 1 base at J, with 11 bases between the two ends. This CDR3 comprises 15 residues.